The 29 T cell receptor beta chains below come from one sample, sequenced in a study of T cell repertoires in cytomegalovirus infection. Each CDR3 protein is one row after TCRdb ran MiXCR on the reads. Among 500,000 to 600,000 distinct CDR3 sequences listed, 15% to 20% were seen once. Sequencing was done on a sample of CD8+ T cells from PBMCs. Source of these receptors: a human donor in good health (CMV status not recorded). Some clones in this sample may be carry-over from other donors' samples.

In the case of this clonotype: Because it lacks the conserved phenylalanine or tryptophan at the end, this CDR3 is likely a read error. The V call is TRBV9, the J call TRBJ2-7; TRBD1 matches 7 bases. The CDR3 spans 15 residues. Germline CDR1 reads SGDLS; CDR2 reads YYNGEE. V gave up 4 bases and J gave up 0 bases; unmatched junction bases: 7. CDR3 sequence: CASSPRQGSSYEQYL. The CDR3 DNA reads as TGTGCCAGCAGCCCAAGACAGGGCAGCTCCTACGAGCAGTACTTA.

This clonotype was picked up many times. This sequence joins TRBV11-2 and TRBJ2-5; D unclear. The CDR3 loop spans 15 amino acids. V lost 2 bases, J lost 1 base, and 11 bases lay in between. CDR1 is SGHAT and CDR2 is FQNNGV in the germline V gene. This CDR3 is CASSLWVRPQETQYF. The CDR3 DNA reads as TGTGCCAGCAGCTTATGGGTTCGCCCCCAAGAGACCCAGTACTTC.

This clonotype has just a few counts. The genes are TRBV14 and TRBJ1-1, with D unclear. V dropped 4 bases and J dropped 2 bases, with 14 bases sitting between them. CDR1 is SGHDN and CDR2 is FVKESK in the germline V gene. This CDR3 is built from 15 residues. In nucleotides, the CDR3 is TGTGCCAGCAGCCCCAAGTTACAGAAAAACACTGAAGCTTTCTTT. It yields the protein CASSPKLQKNTEAFF.

This clonotype was seen ten or more times. The CDR3 DNA reads TGTGCCAGCAGCTCAAGCGGGGGGGCCGGCTACGAGCAGTACTTC. This encodes CASSSSGGAGYEQYF. The chain uses TRBV7-2 and TRBJ2-7; 10 bases map to TRBD2. This CDR3 has 15 amino acids. V lost 4 bases to trimming and J lost 3 bases; unmatched junction nucleotides: 6. Germline V gene lookup returns CDR1 SGHTA and CDR2 FQGNSA.

This chain joins TRBV9 and TRBJ1-1; D remains unclear. Trimming took off 4 bases at V and 7 bases at J, with 14 bases between the two ends. The CDR3 is 13 amino acids. Germline V gives CDR1 SGDLS, CDR2 YYNGEE. In nucleotides, the CDR3 is TGTGCCAGCAGCCTCGGACCGGAGGTTGAAGCTTTCTTT. It yields the protein CASSLGPEVEAFF.

The chain has TRBV19 and TRBJ2-7, with 9 bases identical to TRBD2. CDR3 length: 18 residues. Germline CDR1 and CDR2: LNHDA and SQIVND (reference sequence). J was trimmed by 7 bases and V by 0 bases; bases with no gene match: 16. This CDR3 reads CASSIDASSGTSYGEQYF. As DNA, the CDR3 is TGTGCCAGTAGTATAGATGCTTCCTCCGGGACTAGCTATGGGGAGCAGTACTTC. Complete variable domain (other parts from reference TRBV19 and TRBJ2-7): DGGITQSPKYLFRKEGQNVTLSCEQNLNHDAMYWYRQDPGQGLRLIYYSQIVNDFQKGDIAEGYSVSREKKESFPLTVTSAQKNPTAFYLCASSIDASSGTSYGEQYFGPGTRLTVT.

In its sample, this clonotype was seen many times. This chain links TRBV20-1 with TRBJ2-1, with 9 bases fitting TRBD1. Germline V CDR1 and CDR2: DFQATT, SNEGSKA (reference sequence). Losses at the gene ends were 3 bases for V and 4 bases for J; bases not matched to a gene: 10. CDR3 length: 16 residues. CDR3 in DNA: TGCAGTGCTAGCGCTCCGGGACAGGGAGGATACAATGAGCAGTTCTTC. Protein product: CSASAPGQGGYNEQFF.

This clonotype was picked up many times. CDR3 sequence: CASGPPPDSMNTEAFF. CDR3 coding DNA: TGTGCTAGTGGTCCCCCCCCGGACAGCATGAACACTGAAGCTTTCTTT. V gene TRBV12-5 combines with J gene TRBJ1-1, with D possibly matching TRBD1 (6 bases). This CDR3 spans 16 amino acids. In germline, CDR1 is LGHNT, CDR2 FRNRAP. The V end was cut by 5 bases, the J end by 0 bases, with 16 bases between. The full variable domain, in which reference TRBV12-5 and TRBJ1-1 provide the parts outside the CDR3, is DARVTQTPRHKVTEMGQEVTMRCQPILGHNTVFWYRQTMMQGLELLAYFRNRAPLDDSGMPKDRFSAEMPDATLATLKIQPSEPRDSAVYFCASGPPPDSMNTEAFFGQGTRLTVV.

This clonotype was observed many times. V gene TRBV7-9 combines with J gene TRBJ2-5; a possible D gene is TRBD1 (5 bases). CDR1 and CDR2 (germline): SEHNR, FQNEAQ (reference sequence). CDR3 size: 13 residues. Trimming stripped 4 bases from V and 1 base from J, with 7 bases between. The CDR3, as DNA: TGTGCCAGCAGCTCCAGGGTCCAAGAGACCCAGTACTTC. Translation: CASSSRVQETQYF. Supplemented by reference TRBV7-9 and TRBJ2-5, the full variable domain reads DTGVSQNPRHKITKRGQNVTFRCDPISEHNRLYWYRQTLGQGPEFLTYFQNEAQLEKSRLLSDRFSAERPKGSFSTLEIQRTEQGDSAMYLCASSSRVQETQYFGPGTRLLVL.

The sample holds many counts of this clonotype. The rearrangement joins TRBV7-9 to TRBJ2-3; either TRBD1 or TRBD2 may supply D (5 bases each). The germline CDR1 and CDR2 sequences are SEHNR and FQNEAQ (reference sequence). Trimming took off 4 bases at V and 4 bases at J, with 12 bases between the two ends. The CDR3 is 14 amino acids. In nucleotides, the CDR3 is TGTGCCAGCAGCTCGAGGGACGGACCAGATACGCAGTATTTT. Translating gives CASSSRDGPDTQYF.

This clonotype was counted a few times. V and J are TRBV12-3 or TRBV12-4 and TRBJ1-6; no clear D gene. The CDR3 is made up of 18 amino acids. V was clipped by 2 bases and J by 0 bases, with 14 bases between them. DNA for the CDR3: TGTGCCAGCAGTTTAAAGGTTTTGGCCAGCTCCTATAATTCACCCCTCCACTTT. It translates to CASSLKVLASSYNSPLHF.

This clonotype was seen many times. The chain carries TRBV29-1 and TRBJ2-3; D could derive from TRBD1 or TRBD2 (5 bases each). Germline values: CDR1 SQVTM, CDR2 ANQGSEA. The CDR3 sequence is 12 residues long. The germline V and J ends were trimmed by 7 bases and 6 bases, with 14 bases remaining between them. The CDR3 loop reads CSAGTPRDTQYF. CDR3 DNA: TGCAGCGCCGGGACCCCCCGGGATACGCAGTATTTT.

This clonotype came up a few times. The chain couples TRBV24-1 to TRBJ2-3, with D perhaps matching TRBD2 (5 bases). There are 13 residues in the CDR3. V was clipped by 4 bases and J by 7 bases, with 11 bases between them. The V gene's germline CDR1 is KGHDR and CDR2 SFDVKD. The DNA for the CDR3 is TGTGCCACCAGTGACCGTAGCGCCCATACGCAGTATTTT. It codes for CATSDRSAHTQYF.

This clonotype was observed at least ten times. This chain joins TRBV12-3 or TRBV12-4 and TRBJ2-5; tentative D call: TRBD2 (5 bases). The CDR3 runs to 13 residues. Trimming shortened V by 8 bases and J by 0 bases, and 10 bases separated the two germline ends. The CDR3 loop is CASQERNQETQYF. The CDR3 nucleotides are TGTGCCAGCCAAGAGCGGAACCAAGAGACCCAGTACTTC.

This clonotype was seen ten or more times. This chain connects TRBV11-2 to TRBJ1-5, with D possibly TRBD1 on 5 matching bases. The germline V gene encodes CDR1 SGHAT and CDR2 FQNNGV. Trimming took 5 bases from V and 4 from J, leaving 9 bases between them. The CDR3 is 13 residues long. This chain's CDR3 is CASSADRNQPQHF. Here the CDR3 DNA reads TGTGCCAGCAGCGCCGACAGAAATCAGCCCCAGCATTTT.

The chain has TRBV18 and TRBJ1-2; no clear D gene. Per germline, CDR1 KGHSH and CDR2 LQKENI. The CDR3 is made up of 16 amino acids. V lost 1 base, J lost 0 bases, and 12 bases lay in between. In DNA, the CDR3 is TGTGCCAGCTCACCACAGTATTCCAGTCCTAACTATGGCTACACCTTC. It translates to CASSPQYSSPNYGYTF.

This clonotype appeared many times. The chain is built from TRBV27 and TRBJ2-1; 8 bases fit TRBD2. The CDR3 contains 13 residues. V gave up 6 bases and J gave up 5 bases; unmatched junction bases: 3. CDR1 MNHEY and CDR2 SMNVEV come from the germline V gene (reference sequence). The CDR3 bases are TGTGCCAGCAGCCTTAGCGGGGACAATGAGCAGTTCTTC. Protein: CASSLSGDNEQFF.

J is TRBJ2-1 and V is TRBV7-9; D is uncertain. Germline CDR1 is SEHNR and CDR2 is FQNEAQ (reference sequence). Trimming shortened V by 3 bases and J by 0 bases, and 9 bases separated the two germline ends. The CDR3 runs 15 residues. The CDR3 loop is CASSFPYSSYNEQFF. CDR3 in DNA: TGTGCCAGCAGCTTCCCCTACTCCTCCTACAATGAGCAGTTCTTC.

The chain employs TRBV27 and TRBJ1-2, with D possibly matching TRBD1 (6 bases). CDR3 length: 16 amino acids. Germline CDR1 MNHEY, CDR2 SMNVEV (reference sequence). The germline V and J ends were trimmed by 6 bases and 0 bases, with 17 bases remaining between them. CDR3 sequence: CASSLLRDTTNYGYTF. The CDR3 DNA is TGTGCCAGCAGCCTACTCCGGGACACGACTAACTATGGCTACACCTTC.

In its sample, this clonotype was seen many times. The V and J genes are TRBV2 and TRBJ2-1; 9 nucleotides match TRBD2. V gave up 2 bases and J gave up 4 bases; unmatched junction bases: 12. The CDR3 length is 18 residues. The germline V gene has CDR1 SNHLY and CDR2 FYNNEI. The CDR3 loop is CASSESGLAKRGYNEQFF. CDR3 sequence (DNA): TGTGCCAGCAGTGAATCGGGACTAGCTAAGCGGGGGTACAATGAGCAGTTCTTC. Full variable domain (rest looked up from reference TRBV2 and TRBJ2-1): EPEVTQTPSHQVTQMGQEVILRCVPISNHLYFYWYRQILGQKVEFLVSFYNNEISEKSEIFDDQFSVERPDGSNFTLKIRSTKLEDSAMYFCASSESGLAKRGYNEQFFGPGTRLTVL.

This chain joins TRBV6-6 and TRBJ2-5; D is perhaps TRBD1 (5 bases). Germline CDR1 reads MNHNY; CDR2 reads SVGAGI (reference sequence). Trimming took 3 bases from V and 4 from J, leaving 15 bases between them. This CDR3 is 15 amino acids long. CDR3 amino acids: CASSYLQARGETQYF. Here the CDR3 DNA reads TGTGCCAGCAGTTATCTACAGGCAAGGGGAGAGACCCAGTACTTC.

This clonotype appeared a few times. The genes are TRBV20-1 and TRBJ2-1; perhaps TRBD1 as D (5 bases). With 3 bases removed from V and 6 bases from J, the gap between germline ends came to 15 bases. CDR1 and CDR2 (germline): DFQATT, SNEGSKA (reference sequence). This CDR3 contains 14 residues. The CDR3 region has the DNA TGCAGTGCTAGGGCCCCTGGGGCTTTCAATGAGCAGTTCTTC. This sequence encodes CSARAPGAFNEQFF.

The chain recombines TRBV27 with TRBJ1-2, with D perhaps matching TRBD1 (6 bases). From germline, CDR1 is MNHEY and CDR2 SMNVEV (reference sequence). Trimming removed 3 bases from V and 6 bases from J, with 17 bases in between. There are 15 residues in the CDR3. CDR3 residues: CASSFRGGGAHGYTF. CDR3 nucleotide sequence: TGTGCCAGCAGTTTTCGAGGGGGTGGGGCACATGGCTACACCTTC.

This clonotype was counted at least ten times. The chain carries TRBV4-2 and TRBJ2-7; 7 bases align to TRBD1. The V segment lost 1 base and the J segment 1 base; nucleotides outside the gene matches: 4. The germline gives CDR1 LGHNA, CDR2 YNFKEQ. The CDR3 sequence is 15 residues long. In DNA form, the CDR3 reads TGTGCCAGCAGCCAAGGCCCGGACAGGTCCTACGAGCAGTACTTC. Translation gives CASSQGPDRSYEQYF.

The table lists this clonotype with a few counts. V and J are TRBV20-1 and TRBJ1-5; D not certain. CDR1 is DFQATT, CDR2 SNEGSKA, per germline (reference sequence). The V end lost 3 bases, the J end lost 5 bases, and 20 bases lay between the germline ends. This CDR3 region has 16 residues. CDR3 residues: CSASLPATVDDQPQHF. The CDR3 DNA reads TGCAGTGCTAGCCTCCCTGCAACCGTTGACGATCAGCCCCAGCATTTT.

This chain connects TRBV20-1 to TRBJ1-1; the D is unclear. V dropped 2 bases and J dropped 7 bases, with 14 bases sitting between them. Germline V CDR1 and CDR2: DFQATT, SNEGSKA (reference sequence). The CDR3 extends over 13 amino acids. CDR3 residues: CSARPGELGEAFF. CDR3 bases: TGCAGTGCTAGACCAGGCGAGCTTGGTGAAGCTTTCTTT.

The V and J genes are TRBV9 and TRBJ2-3, with D tentatively TRBD2 (6 bases). Trimming took 0 bases from V and 10 from J, leaving 15 bases between them. CDR1 is SGDLS, CDR2 YYNGEE, per germline. The CDR3 totals 14 residues. CDR3 residues: CASSVGGGAQSQYF. In DNA form, the CDR3 reads TGTGCCAGCAGCGTAGGCGGCGGGGCCCAGTCGCAGTATTTT.

CDR3 nucleotide sequence: TGCGCCAGCAGCCAAGATACAGGACCATACGAGCAGTACTTC. Amino acid sequence: CASSQDTGPYEQYF. V is TRBV4-1 and J is TRBJ2-7; the D gene is possibly TRBD1 (5 bases). Trimming removed 0 bases at V and 4 bases at J, with 10 bases between. The CDR3 spans 14 residues. The germline V gene has CDR1 MGHRA and CDR2 YSYEKL.

A few counts support this clonotype. The chain uses TRBV4-3 and TRBJ2-7, with D possibly being TRBD1 (5 bases). The germline V gene has CDR1 LGHNA and CDR2 YSLEER. The CDR3 contains 16 residues. V dropped 4 bases and J dropped 4 bases, with 20 bases sitting between them. CDR3 residues: CASSPQLSPGHYEQYF. The CDR3 nucleotides read TGCGCCAGCAGCCCCCAGTTATCTCCAGGACATTACGAGCAGTACTTC.